This T cell receptor beta chain was identified in a study of early T cells in non-severe SARS-CoV-2 infection. Study conclusions and caveats: VDJdb matching, biased toward anti-spike CD8 responses, missed private and CD4 specificities.

V lost 8 bases and J 2 bases, leaving 17 bases between the germline ends. Looked up from germline, CDR1 is DFQATT and CDR2 is SNEGSKA (reference sequence). The CDR3 spans 14 residues. TCRdb fed the 5' RACE reads into MiXCR, producing one record per CDR3 protein. The table lists roughly 65,000 distinct CDR3 sequences, over 9% of them singletons. With respect to this clonotype: Its antigen is still unknown.

The sequence derives from an adult who was a healthcare worker with PCR-confirmed SARS-CoV-2 infection or an uninfected control (not recorded which). The sequenced sample consisted of whole blood. The chain carries TRBV20-1 and TRBJ2-3, with D tentatively TRBD2 (7 bases). The CDR3 bases are TGCAGTTCTCTCGGGGGGCTGGTCACAGATACGCAGTATTTT. Protein: CSSLGGLVTDTQYF.